This TCR beta chain comes out of a study of OX40 agonist ivuxolimab in advanced cancers. V shed 0 bases and J shed 8 bases, with 18 bases lying between them. The CDR3 extends over 16 amino acids. The germline CDR1 and CDR2 sequences are SGHRS and YFSETQ. Assay used: immunoSEQ multiplex PCR; TCRdb lists only in-frame clones, some missing. The sample records some 95,000 clones, 75% to 90% being singletons. V gene TRBV5-1 combines with J gene TRBJ2-1, with D tentatively TRBD2 (5 bases). Sequencing was performed on CD4+ or CD8+ T cells sorted from blood, taken in a trial of the OX40 agonist ivuxolimab. This receptor was obtained from an adult with an advanced solid tumor such as melanoma, head and neck, liver or kidney cancer. In DNA form, the CDR3 reads TGCGCCAGCAGCTTGGGGCTAGCCGGTCCCGGCGATGAGCAGTTCTTC. It translates to CASSLGLAGPGDEQFF.